A single sample is the source of the 24 T cell receptor beta chains below, sequenced in a study of vaccination and CD4 T cells after COVID-19. The treatment denotes: roughly 11-day PBMC culture with coronavirus spike peptide pools or control peptides (ViraFEST assay). At the Johns Hopkins FTIC core, DNA taken from cultured CD4+ T cells was sequenced by way of the Oncomine TCR Beta short-read assay. MiXCR, applied by TCRdb to the PCR reads, yields one record per CDR3 protein. The sample lists about 26,000 distinct CDR3 sequences, about 40% occurring once. Antigens for these TCRs are unknown. The source material was CD4+ T cells from blood, cultured in vitro. The source is a human donor who had recovered from COVID-19.

This clonotype was observed a few times. The chain uses TRBV18 and TRBJ2-7; TRBD1 agrees at 12 bases. CDR1 is KGHSH and CDR2 is LQKENI in the germline V gene. This CDR3 region has 15 residues. With 6 bases clipped from V and 4 bases from J, the junction kept 7 bases outside the gene matches. The CDR3 nucleotides read TGTGCCAGCTCCCTGGGACAGGGGGCCCTATACGAGCAGTACTTC. Translation gives CASSLGQGALYEQYF.

This clonotype was seen a few times. The chain recombines TRBV10-3 with TRBJ1-6; D gene unclear. CDR1 ENHRY and CDR2 SYGVKD come from the germline V gene. With 0 bases removed from V and 5 bases from J, the gap between germline ends came to 8 bases. The length of the CDR3 is 15 residues. The CDR3 loop reads CAISESRTNNSPLHF. CDR3 bases: TGTGCCATCAGTGAGTCAAGAACAAATAATTCACCCCTCCACTTT.

This clonotype showed up just once. CDR3 amino acids: CSVEGQPNQPQHF. The CDR3 DNA sequence: TGCAGCGTTGAGGGACAGCCCAATCAGCCCCAGCATTTT. This chain links TRBV29-1 with TRBJ1-5; 7 bases map to TRBD1. Germline lookup yields CDR1 SQVTM and CDR2 ANQGSEA. The CDR3 sequence is 13 residues long. The junction had 2 bases not matched to a gene; V was cut back by 3 bases and J by 3 bases.

The chain couples TRBV4-2 to TRBJ2-2; the D gene is possibly TRBD1 (6 bases). The germline V gene encodes CDR1 LGHNA and CDR2 YNFKEQ. The CDR3 is 15 amino acids. V shed 1 base and J shed 6 bases, with 12 bases lying between them. CDR3 region: CASSQVQGGAGELFF. CDR3 nucleotide sequence: TGTGCCAGCAGCCAAGTACAGGGTGGAGCCGGGGAGCTGTTTTTT.

The chain recombines TRBV6-1 with TRBJ2-7, with D possibly matching TRBD1 (5 bases). CDR3 length equals 15 residues. The V gene lost 0 bases and the J gene lost 4 bases, with 13 bases spanning the gap. CDR1 and CDR2 (germline): MNHNS, SASEGT. CDR3 nucleotides: TGTGCCAGCAGTGAAGCGGCAGGGAATAGGTACGAGCAGTACTTC. This encodes CASSEAAGNRYEQYF.

V usage is TRBV12-5 and J usage is TRBJ2-7; D is unclear. This CDR3 has 15 residues. The ends were cut back, 3 bases at V and 4 bases at J, with 16 bases in the middle. Germline V gene lookup returns CDR1 LGHNT and CDR2 FRNRAP. The DNA of the CDR3 is TGTGCTAGTGGTTTCGGCAGAGAAACGCTTTACGAGCAGTACTTC. Its translation: CASGFGRETLYEQYF.

The chain has TRBV28 and TRBJ1-6; possible D gene TRBD1, 5 bases. Germline values: CDR1 MDHEN, CDR2 SYDVKM. V lost 3 bases to trimming and J lost 9 bases, with 15 bases between them. There are 15 residues in the CDR3. CDR3: CASSFGRVSISPLHF. The CDR3 region has the DNA TGTGCCAGCAGTTTCGGCAGGGTTAGCATTTCACCCCTCCACTTT.

The chain is built from TRBV5-1 and TRBJ2-7; D could derive from TRBD1 or TRBD2 (6 bases each). Germline values: CDR1 SGHRS, CDR2 YFSETQ. The CDR3 length is 14 residues. V gave up 4 bases and J gave up 5 bases, with 16 bases separating them. As DNA, the CDR3 is TGCGCCAGCAGCCCCGCGGTCGGGGGCCACGAGCAGTACTTC. It codes for CASSPAVGGHEQYF.

V is TRBV15 and J is TRBJ2-7; D is undetermined. Germline assignment: CDR1 LNHNV and CDR2 YYDKDF (reference sequence). Trimming took 2 bases from V and 2 from J, leaving 16 bases between them. This CDR3 comprises 16 residues. In nucleotides, the CDR3 is TGTGCCACCAGCAGATCCGACTCTCTTGCGACCTACGAGCAGTACTTC. It translates to CATSRSDSLATYEQYF.

The rearrangement links TRBV20-1 to TRBJ2-5; no clear D. Germline V gene lookup returns CDR1 DFQATT and CDR2 SNEGSKA (reference sequence). The V end lost 0 bases, the J end lost 1 base, and 9 bases lay between the germline ends. There are 14 residues in the CDR3. The CDR3 protein is CSARDRGAQETQYF. As DNA, the CDR3 is TGCAGTGCTAGAGATCGCGGCGCCCAAGAGACCCAGTACTTC.

This clonotype occurred once. The rearrangement joins TRBV7-9 to TRBJ1-3; D gene uncertain. The CDR3 is 14 amino acids. CDR1 and CDR2 from the germline V gene are SEHNR and FQNEAQ (reference sequence). V dropped 2 bases and J dropped 4 bases, with 9 bases sitting between them. The CDR3, as DNA: TGTGCCAGCAGCTTAACCGGGGTCGGAAACACCATATATTTT. This codes for CASSLTGVGNTIYF.

This clonotype has just a few counts. The chain employs TRBV7-9 and TRBJ2-1; D may match TRBD1 or TRBD2 (5 bases each). V was shortened by 1 base and J by 11 bases, with 15 bases between the two germline ends. Germline CDR1 and CDR2: SEHNR and FQNEAQ (reference sequence). The CDR3 totals 14 residues. The CDR3 coding sequence is TGTGCCAGCAGCTTAGAAGGGACGTTCGCTCAGCAGTTCTTC. Translated, it gives CASSLEGTFAQQFF.

This clonotype was found a few times. V and J are TRBV7-9 and TRBJ1-5, with 7 bases identical to TRBD1. This CDR3 has 16 amino acids. Trimming removed 3 bases from V and 5 bases from J; junction bases left unmatched: 10. CDR1 and CDR2 (germline): SEHNR, FQNEAQ (reference sequence). The CDR3, as DNA: TGTGCCAGCAGCTTGAGGGGGGGGGACAGTGATCAGCCCCAGCATTTT. It yields the protein CASSLRGGDSDQPQHF.

The CDR3 DNA sequence: TGCGCCAGCAGCCAAGGGCTAGGGAGGAGCTCCTACGAGCAGTACTTC. This sequence encodes CASSQGLGRSSYEQYF. This sequence joins TRBV4-1 and TRBJ2-7, with D perhaps TRBD2 (6 bases). CDR1 MGHRA and CDR2 YSYEKL come from the germline V gene. The CDR3 covers 16 residues. Trimming took off 1 base at V and 0 bases at J, with 13 bases between the two ends.

This clonotype occurred a few times. The rearrangement uses TRBV19 and TRBJ1-2; 9 bases align to TRBD1. This CDR3 contains 14 residues. The V gene end was trimmed by 7 bases and the J gene end by 8 bases; junction bases not matched to a gene: 11. Germline lookup yields CDR1 LNHDA and CDR2 SQIVND (reference sequence). The DNA of the CDR3 is TGTGCCAGTAAATCGGGACAGGGATATCGGGGCTACACCTTC. Translation gives CASKSGQGYRGYTF.

The V call is TRBV19, the J call TRBJ2-7; 10 bases line up with TRBD2. V gave up 3 bases and J gave up 3 bases; unmatched junction bases: 11. Germline loops: CDR1 LNHDA, CDR2 SQIVND (reference sequence). This CDR3 is 17 amino acids long. CDR3 nucleotides: TGTGCCAGTAGTATCAGCGGGAGGGCCCTCATGGGCTACGAGCAGTACTTC. It encodes CASSISGRALMGYEQYF.

This clonotype was counted between two and nine times. This chain links TRBV4-2 with TRBJ1-1; D gene ambiguous. With 0 bases removed from V and 0 bases from J, the gap between germline ends came to 11 bases. From germline, CDR1 is LGHNA and CDR2 YNFKEQ. The length of the CDR3 is 16 residues. For the CDR3, the DNA is TGTGCCAGCAGCCAAGACGGGGAGATTATGAACACTGAAGCTTTCTTT. It specifies CASSQDGEIMNTEAFF.

Concerning this clonotype: One junction end does not reproduce the germline sequence, and a read error may be involved. CDR3 in amino acids: CSARPGGSLGLSSGNTIHF. In DNA form, the CDR3 reads TGCAGTGCTAGACCCGGTGGCTCCTTGGGCCTGAGCTCTGGAAACACCATACATTTT. The chain combines TRBV20-1 with TRBJ1-3; D call uncertain. This CDR3 has 19 residues. Germline lookup yields CDR1 DFQATT and CDR2 SNEGSKA (reference sequence).

This sequence joins TRBV6-5 and TRBJ1-2, with D perhaps TRBD1 (5 bases). CDR1 MNHEY and CDR2 SVGAGI come from the germline V gene. The ends were cut back, 0 bases at V and 7 bases at J, with 12 bases in the middle. The CDR3 length is 14 residues. The CDR3 protein is CASSYSGTGFGYTF. CDR3 DNA sequence: TGTGCCAGCAGTTACTCGGGGACGGGATTTGGCTACACCTTC.

The chain links TRBV1 to TRBJ2-7; no check of the table's D call, TRBD2, against the DNA was made. TRBV1 is termed a pseudogene. The CDR3 consists of 16 residues. For the CDR3, the DNA is TGCACCAGCAGCCAAGAACGGACTAGCGGACTGGACGAGCAGTACTTC. It is translated as CTSSQERTSGLDEQYF.

The rearrangement uses TRBV28 and TRBJ2-7; TRBD1 aligns across 7 bases. CDR1 is MDHEN and CDR2 is SYDVKM in the germline V gene. With V trimmed by 7 bases and J by 7 bases, 10 bases remained unmatched. The CDR3 is 13 amino acids. This CDR3 reads CASTTTGTWEQYF. CDR3 bases: TGTGCCAGCACCACGACAGGGACCTGGGAGCAGTACTTC.

V and J are TRBV10-3 and TRBJ2-7; no clear D gene. With 10 bases removed from V and 6 bases from J, the gap between germline ends came to 13 bases. Germline loops: CDR1 ENHRY, CDR2 SYGVKD. The length of the CDR3 is 11 residues. CDR3 sequence: CASAVSFEQYF. CDR3 nucleotide sequence: TGTGCCAGCGCCGTTTCTTTCGAGCAGTACTTC.

V and J are TRBV20-1 and TRBJ2-5; D perhaps matches TRBD1 (5 bases). Per germline, CDR1 DFQATT and CDR2 SNEGSKA (reference sequence). The CDR3 is 13 amino acids. V lost 6 bases to trimming and J lost 1 base, with 12 bases between them. DNA for the CDR3: TGCAGTGCCAGCAGGGCCAGCCAAGAGACCCAGTACTTC. Protein: CSASRASQETQYF.

The rearrangement links TRBV25-1 to TRBJ1-4, with D hard to call. CDR3 length equals 13 residues. V was pared by 7 bases and J by 0 bases, with 6 bases between. Looked up from germline, CDR1 is MGHDK and CDR2 is SYGVNS. The CDR3 here is CASIEPTNEKLFF. The CDR3 DNA reads TGTGCCAGCATCGAACCAACTAATGAAAAACTGTTTTTT.